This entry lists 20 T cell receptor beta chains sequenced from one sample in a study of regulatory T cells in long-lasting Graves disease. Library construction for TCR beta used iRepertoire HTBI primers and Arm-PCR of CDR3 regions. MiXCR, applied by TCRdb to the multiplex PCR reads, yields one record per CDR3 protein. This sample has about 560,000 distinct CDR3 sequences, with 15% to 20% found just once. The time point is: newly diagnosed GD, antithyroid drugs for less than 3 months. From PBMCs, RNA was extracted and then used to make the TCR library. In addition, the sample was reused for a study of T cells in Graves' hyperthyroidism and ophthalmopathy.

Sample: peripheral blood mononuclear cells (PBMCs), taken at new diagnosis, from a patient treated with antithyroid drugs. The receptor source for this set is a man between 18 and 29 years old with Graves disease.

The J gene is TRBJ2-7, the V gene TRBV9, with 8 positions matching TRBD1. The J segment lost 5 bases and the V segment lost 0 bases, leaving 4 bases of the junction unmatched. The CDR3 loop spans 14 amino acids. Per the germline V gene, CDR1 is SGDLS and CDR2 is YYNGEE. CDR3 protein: CASSVGDRPHEQYF. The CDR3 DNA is TGTGCCAGCAGCGTAGGGGACAGGCCCCACGAGCAGTACTTC.

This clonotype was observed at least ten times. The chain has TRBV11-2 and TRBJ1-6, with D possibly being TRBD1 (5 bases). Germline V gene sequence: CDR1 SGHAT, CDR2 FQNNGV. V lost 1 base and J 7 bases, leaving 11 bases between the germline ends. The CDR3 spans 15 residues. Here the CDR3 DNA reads TGTGCCAGCAGCTTAGGGGCAGGGACGAATTCACCCCTCCACTTT. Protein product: CASSLGAGTNSPLHF.

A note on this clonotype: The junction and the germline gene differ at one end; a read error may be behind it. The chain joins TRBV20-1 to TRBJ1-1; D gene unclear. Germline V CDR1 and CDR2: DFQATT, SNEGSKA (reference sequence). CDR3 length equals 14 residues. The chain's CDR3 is CSAVLPGENSEAFF. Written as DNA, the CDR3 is TGCAGTGCCGTATTACCTGGGGAGAACTCTGAAGCTTTCTTT.

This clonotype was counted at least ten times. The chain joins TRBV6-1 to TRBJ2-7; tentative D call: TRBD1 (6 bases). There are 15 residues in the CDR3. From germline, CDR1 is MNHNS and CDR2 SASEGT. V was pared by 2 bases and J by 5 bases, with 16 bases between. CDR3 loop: CASSEIEYRADEQYF. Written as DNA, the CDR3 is TGTGCCAGCAGTGAAATAGAGTACAGGGCAGACGAGCAGTACTTC.

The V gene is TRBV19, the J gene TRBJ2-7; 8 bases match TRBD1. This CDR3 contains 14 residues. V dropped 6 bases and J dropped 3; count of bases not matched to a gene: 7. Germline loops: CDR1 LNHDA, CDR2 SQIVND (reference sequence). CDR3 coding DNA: TGTGCCAGTAGCAAGGACAGGGCAGGCTACGAGCAGTACTTC. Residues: CASSKDRAGYEQYF. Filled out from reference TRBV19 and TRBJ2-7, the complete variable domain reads DGGITQSPKYLFRKEGQNVTLSCEQNLNHDAMYWYRQDPGQGLRLIYYSQIVNDFQKGDIAEGYSVSREKKESFPLTVTSAQKNPTAFYLCASSKDRAGYEQYFGPGTRLTVT.

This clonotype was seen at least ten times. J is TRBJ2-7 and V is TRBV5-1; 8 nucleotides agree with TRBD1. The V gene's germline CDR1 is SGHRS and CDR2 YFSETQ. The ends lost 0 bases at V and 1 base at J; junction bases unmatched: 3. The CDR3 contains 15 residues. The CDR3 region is CASSLGDRFSYEQYF. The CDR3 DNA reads TGCGCCAGCAGCTTGGGGGACAGGTTTTCCTACGAGCAGTACTTC.

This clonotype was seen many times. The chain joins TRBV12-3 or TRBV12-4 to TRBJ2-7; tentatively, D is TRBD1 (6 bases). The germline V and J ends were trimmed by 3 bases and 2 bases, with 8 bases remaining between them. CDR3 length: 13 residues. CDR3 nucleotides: TGTGCCAGCAGTTTCCAGGGGCCCTACGAGCAGTACTTC. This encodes CASSFQGPYEQYF.

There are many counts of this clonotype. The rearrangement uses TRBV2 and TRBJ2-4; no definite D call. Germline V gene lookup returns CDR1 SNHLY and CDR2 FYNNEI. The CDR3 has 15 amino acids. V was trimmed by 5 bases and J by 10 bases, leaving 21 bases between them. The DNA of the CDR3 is TGTGCCAGCAGTCCTTCTGCTGGGATCCCAGGAATTCAGTACTTC. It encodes CASSPSAGIPGIQYF.

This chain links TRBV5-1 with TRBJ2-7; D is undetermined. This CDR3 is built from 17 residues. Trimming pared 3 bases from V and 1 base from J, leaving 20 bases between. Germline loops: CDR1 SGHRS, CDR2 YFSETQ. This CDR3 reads CASSWKQLTPLSYEQYF. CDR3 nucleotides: TGCGCCAGCAGCTGGAAACAACTAACGCCCCTTTCCTACGAGCAGTACTTC.

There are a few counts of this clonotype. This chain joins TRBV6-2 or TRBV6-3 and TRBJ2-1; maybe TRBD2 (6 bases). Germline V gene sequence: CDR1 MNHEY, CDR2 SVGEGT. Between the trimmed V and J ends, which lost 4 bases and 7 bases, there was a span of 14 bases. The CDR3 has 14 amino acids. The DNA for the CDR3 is TGTGCCAGCAGTTGGAGGGCCCTGGGTAATGAGCAGTTCTTC. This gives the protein CASSWRALGNEQFF.

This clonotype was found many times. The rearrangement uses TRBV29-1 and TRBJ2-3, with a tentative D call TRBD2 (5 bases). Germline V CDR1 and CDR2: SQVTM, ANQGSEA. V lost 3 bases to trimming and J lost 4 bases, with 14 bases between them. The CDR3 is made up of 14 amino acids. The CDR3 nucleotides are TGCAGCGTTGATATGCCGCCCGGGGCAGATACGCAGTATTTT. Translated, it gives CSVDMPPGADTQYF.

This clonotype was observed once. The CDR3 protein is CASMTGASPLHF. The DNA of the CDR3 is TGTGCCAGCATGACGGGGGCATCACCCCTCCACTTT. The V call is TRBV28, the J call TRBJ1-6; possible D gene TRBD1, 6 bases. V lost 7 bases to trimming and J lost 10 bases, with 11 bases between them. CDR1 is MDHEN, CDR2 SYDVKM, per germline. The length of the CDR3 is 12 residues.

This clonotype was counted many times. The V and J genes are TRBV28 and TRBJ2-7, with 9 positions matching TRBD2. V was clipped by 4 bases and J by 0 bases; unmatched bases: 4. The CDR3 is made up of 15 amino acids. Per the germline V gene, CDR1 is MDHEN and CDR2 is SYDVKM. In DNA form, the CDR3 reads TGTGCCAGCAGTTCAGTTAGCGGGAGCTCCTACGAGCAGTACTTC. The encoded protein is CASSSVSGSSYEQYF.

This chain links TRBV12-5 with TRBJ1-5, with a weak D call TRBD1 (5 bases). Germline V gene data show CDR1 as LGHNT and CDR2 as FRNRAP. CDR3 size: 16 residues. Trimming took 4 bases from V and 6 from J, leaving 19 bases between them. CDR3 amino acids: CASGSPGKGGSQPQHF. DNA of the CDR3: TGTGCTAGTGGTTCCCCAGGGAAAGGTGGCAGTCAGCCCCAGCATTTT.

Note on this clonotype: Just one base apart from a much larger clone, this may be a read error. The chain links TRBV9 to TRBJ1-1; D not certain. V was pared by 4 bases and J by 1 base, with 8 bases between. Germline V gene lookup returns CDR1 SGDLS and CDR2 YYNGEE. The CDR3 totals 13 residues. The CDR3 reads CASSPHTNTEAFF. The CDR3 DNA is TGTGCCAGCAGCCCGCACACGAACACTGAAGCTTTCTTT.

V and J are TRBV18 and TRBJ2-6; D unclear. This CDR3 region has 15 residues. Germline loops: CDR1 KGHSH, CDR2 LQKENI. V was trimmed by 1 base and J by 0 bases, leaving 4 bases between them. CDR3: CASSPQVSGANVLTF. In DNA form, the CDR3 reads TGTGCCAGCTCACCACAGGTCTCTGGGGCCAACGTCCTGACTTTC.

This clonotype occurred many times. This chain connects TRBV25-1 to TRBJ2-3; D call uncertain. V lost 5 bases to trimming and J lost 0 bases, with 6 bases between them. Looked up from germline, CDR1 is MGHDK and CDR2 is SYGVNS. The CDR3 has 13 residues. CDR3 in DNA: TGTGCCAGCAGTCAAGACAGCACAGATACGCAGTATTTT. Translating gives CASSQDSTDTQYF.

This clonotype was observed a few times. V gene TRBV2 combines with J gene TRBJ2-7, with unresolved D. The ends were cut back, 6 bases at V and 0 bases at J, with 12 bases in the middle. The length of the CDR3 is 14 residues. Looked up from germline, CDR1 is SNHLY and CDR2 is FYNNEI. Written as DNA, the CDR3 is TGTGCCAGCAGAGTTCTGCCGAGCTCCTACGAGCAGTACTTC. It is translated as CASRVLPSSYEQYF.

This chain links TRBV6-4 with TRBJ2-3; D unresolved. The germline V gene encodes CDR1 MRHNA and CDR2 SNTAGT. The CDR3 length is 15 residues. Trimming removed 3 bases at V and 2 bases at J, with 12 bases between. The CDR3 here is CASSEGLGNTDTQYF. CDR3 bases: TGTGCCAGCAGTGAGGGTTTGGGGAACACAGATACGCAGTATTTT.

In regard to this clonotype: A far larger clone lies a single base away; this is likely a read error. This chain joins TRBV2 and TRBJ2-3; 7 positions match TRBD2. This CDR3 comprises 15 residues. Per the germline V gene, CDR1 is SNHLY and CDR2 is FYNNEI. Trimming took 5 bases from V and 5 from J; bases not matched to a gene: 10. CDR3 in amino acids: CASSSGTTREDTQYF. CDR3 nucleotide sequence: TGTGCCAGCAGTTCCGGGACTACCCGGGAAGATACGCAGTATTTT. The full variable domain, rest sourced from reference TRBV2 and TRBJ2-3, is EPEVTQTPSHQVTQMGQEVILRCVPISNHLYFYWYRQILGQKVEFLVSFYNNEISEKSEIFDDQFSVERPDGSNFTLKIRSTKLEDSAMYFCASSSGTTREDTQYFGPGTRLTVL.